This T cell receptor beta chain originates from a study of shared T cell receptors in the human thymus. Clones were read by immunoSEQ multiplex PCR, and TCRdb kept only the in-frame ones, dropping some. The repertoire holds about 660,000 clones, approximately 89% seen once, with about 0.0094% in the top ten. This CDR3 contains 16 residues. Trimming took 0 bases from V and 0 from J, leaving 9 bases between them. Germline V gives CDR1 MNHEY, CDR2 SVGAGI. The sample also formed part of further work on human thymus T cells. That work states: Corrective heart surgery yielded the resections from which the thymus tissue came. The related literature has documented a marked overlap of thymic repertoires among unrelated individuals.

The sample comprised thymocytes. This clonotype was sampled from a boy in the first two years of life with a congenital heart defect. The rearrangement links TRBV6-5 to TRBJ1-3, with D uncertain. Here the CDR3 reads CASSYSKQYSGNTIYF. The CDR3 coding sequence is TGTGCCAGCAGTTACTCGAAACAGTACTCTGGAAACACCATATATTTT.